The clone carrying this T cell receptor (beta chain) is classed as medium-sized. What it binds is not known. V shed 3 bases, J shed 4 bases, and the junction held 8 bases outside the gene matches. Germline V CDR1 and CDR2: SGHTA, FQGNSA. The CDR3 extends over 16 amino acids. This sample is drawn from a study of vaccination and CD4 T cells after COVID-19. The treatment: roughly ten-day PBMC culture with coronavirus spike peptide pools or control peptides (ViraFEST assay). The Oncomine TCR Beta short-read assay generated sequence data from the DNA of cultured CD4+ T cells. A single record per CDR3 protein comes from TCRdb applying MiXCR to the PCR reads. This table holds roughly 10,000 distinct CDR3 sequences, approximately 29% found once.

Source: CD4+ T cells from blood, cultured in vitro, taken after SARS-CoV-2 vaccination. This TCR was recovered from a human donor who had recovered from COVID-19. The V and J genes are TRBV7-2 and TRBJ1-3; 8 nucleotides align to TRBD1. CDR3: CASSLGQGAGGNTIYF. CDR3 coding DNA: TGTGCCAGCAGCTTGGGGCAGGGGGCCGGGGGAAACACCATATATTTT.